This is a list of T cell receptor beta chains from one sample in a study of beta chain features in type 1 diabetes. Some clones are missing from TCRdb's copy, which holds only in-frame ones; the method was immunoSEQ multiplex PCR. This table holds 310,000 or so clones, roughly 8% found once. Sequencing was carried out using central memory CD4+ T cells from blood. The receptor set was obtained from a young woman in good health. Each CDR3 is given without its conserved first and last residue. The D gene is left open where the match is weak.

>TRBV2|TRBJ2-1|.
ASRSAGSYNEQF
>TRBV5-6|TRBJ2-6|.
ASQGAGANVLT
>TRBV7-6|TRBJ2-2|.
ASSLAPPGRSTGELF
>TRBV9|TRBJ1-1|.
ASSVTGRNTEAF
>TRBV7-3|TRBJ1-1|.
ASSPRPGTEAF
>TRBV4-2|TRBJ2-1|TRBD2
ASSQGGLADNEQF
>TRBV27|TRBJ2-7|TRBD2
ASSSYPTSGRTQY
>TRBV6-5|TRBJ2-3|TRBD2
ASSYGVAGTTDTQY
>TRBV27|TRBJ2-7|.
ASSPGPGQGNYEQY
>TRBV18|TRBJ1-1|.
ASSKGENTEAF
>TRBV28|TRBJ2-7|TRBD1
ASSLPQGAAGTKQY
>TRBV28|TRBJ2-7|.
ASSLGYEQY
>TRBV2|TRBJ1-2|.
ATQANYGYT
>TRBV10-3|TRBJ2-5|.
AISESVNQETQY
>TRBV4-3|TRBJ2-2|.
ASSQQTGWGELF
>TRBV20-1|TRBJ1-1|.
SAIQQIEAF
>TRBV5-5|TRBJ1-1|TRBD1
ASSGGQGVGEAF
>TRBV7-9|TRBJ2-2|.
ASSLSRVKTGELF
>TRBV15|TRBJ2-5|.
ATSRDYAFEGTQY
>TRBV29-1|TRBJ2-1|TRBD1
SVDASGTVNNEQF
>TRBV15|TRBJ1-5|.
ATSGGIDQPQH
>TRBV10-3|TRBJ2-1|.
AISPGTFSYNEQF
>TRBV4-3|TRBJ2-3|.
ASSQDPRRDTQY
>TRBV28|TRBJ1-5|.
ASSHLGVEPQH
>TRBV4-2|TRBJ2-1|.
ASSQERLAEQF
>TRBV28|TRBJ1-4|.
ASSRNEKLF
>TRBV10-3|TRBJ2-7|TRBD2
AISESLGLAGVYEQY
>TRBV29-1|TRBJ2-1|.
SVDHRLRNEQF
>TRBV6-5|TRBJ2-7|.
ASTRGHEQY
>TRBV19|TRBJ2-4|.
ASSNLGNIQY
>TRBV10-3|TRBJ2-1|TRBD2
AISKRIVAGVVEQF
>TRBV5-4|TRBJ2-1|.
ASSLEGRDYNEQF
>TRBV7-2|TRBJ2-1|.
ASSSAWDEQF
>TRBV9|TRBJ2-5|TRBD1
ASSPSGTGVVETQY
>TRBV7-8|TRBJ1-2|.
ASSLGGSHYGYT
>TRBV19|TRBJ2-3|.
ASSMTDTQY
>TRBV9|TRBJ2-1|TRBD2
ASSVVSTSERGQF
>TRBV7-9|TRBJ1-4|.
ASSLAQDNEKLF
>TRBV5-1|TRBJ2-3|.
ASSLAETGYTDTQY
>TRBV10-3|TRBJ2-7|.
AISEELILTGATYEQY
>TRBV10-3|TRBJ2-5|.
AISGRSQETQY
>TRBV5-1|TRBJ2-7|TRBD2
ASSFELGTSGSYEQY
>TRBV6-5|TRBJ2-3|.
ASRKPGGTDTQY
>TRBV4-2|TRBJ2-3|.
ASSQVGGSDTQY
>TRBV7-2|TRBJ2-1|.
ASSLHSGTVNEQF
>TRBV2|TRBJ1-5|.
ASRSRGGQPQH
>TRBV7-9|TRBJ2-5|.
ASSLGGPTQY
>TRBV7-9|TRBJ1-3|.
ASSSEISGNTIY
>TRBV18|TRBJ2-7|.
ASSPPGGGVYEQY
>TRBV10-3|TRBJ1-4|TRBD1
ATGQGLATNEKLF
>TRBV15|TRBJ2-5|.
ATSRDSWGSGTQY
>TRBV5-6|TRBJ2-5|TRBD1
ASSLTGGPETQY
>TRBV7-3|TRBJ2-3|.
ASSSLEGGTDTQY